This T cell receptor (beta chain) was recorded in a study of blood T cell repertoires in COVID-19. About the study: There were acute and convalescent COVID-19 samples, and they came from the United States, Italy and Spain. PBMCs, B-cell-depleted T cells, or T cells provided the cDNA or gDNA that made up the material.

Authors' methods: How many nucleated cells were present was estimated from reference gene primer amplification. TCRdb's table, derived via immunoSEQ multiplex PCR, lists solely in-frame clones and lacks some. Clonal size and the V and J genes are those of that table, whereas D and trimming came from the DNA. The table records approximately 200,000 clones, 88% of them present only once. There are 16 residues in the CDR3. Germline values: CDR1 SGHKS, CDR2 YYEKEE (reference sequence). With 4 bases removed from V and 2 bases from J, the gap between germline ends came to 16 bases. The sequenced material came from peripheral blood. The V gene is TRBV5-5, the J gene TRBJ2-1; weak D call: TRBD2 (5 bases). This sequence originates from a man younger than 30 with active or convalescent COVID-19. CDR3 amino acids: CASSPGRELAYNEQFF. The CDR3 DNA is TGTGCCAGCAGCCCAGGTAGGGAACTAGCCTACAATGAGCAGTTCTTC.